This is a list of T cell receptor beta chains from one sample in a study of T-cell memory formation after mild COVID-19. One entry per CDR3 protein, called by TCRdb with MiXCR from the 5' RACE reads. The sample has 190,000 or so distinct CDR3 sequences; around 27% are singletons. Sequenced input: PBMCs or a T cell subset sorted from them (not recorded which). These TCRs come from an adult woman who had mild COVID-19 (a few samples of this study predate the infection). Cell type and time point are not known. CDR3s include the opening cysteine and the closing phenylalanine or tryptophan. Fields, in order: clone size, D gene, V gene, J gene, CDR3 protein, CDR3 DNA. A D gene is named only where the DNA matches it firmly. Not all rows give a size; the values are once, few, many and, for expanded clones, a class.

>NA|TRBD2|TRBV4-2|TRBJ2-7
CASSRGLADNYEQYF
TGTGCCAGCAGCCGAGGACTAGCGGACAACTACGAGCAGTACTTC
>NA|NA|TRBV7-9|TRBJ1-2
CASSDGRYGYTF
TGTGCCAGCAGCGATGGCCGCTATGGCTACACCTTC
>few|TRBD1|TRBV27|TRBJ1-5
CATKPGGGGQPQHF
TGTGCCACCAAACCAGGGGGCGGAGGTCAGCCCCAGCATTTT
>few|TRBD2|TRBV12-3/TRBV12-4|TRBJ2-1
CASSSGLAGGETYNEQFF
TGTGCCAGCAGTTCCGGACTAGCGGGGGGCGAAACTTACAATGAGCAGTTCTTC
>NA|NA|TRBV20-1|TRBJ1-2
CSAPTGHRRPKLNYGYTF
TGCAGTGCCCCCACAGGTCACAGGCGCCCTAAACTTAACTATGGCTACACCTTC
>NA|TRBD1|TRBV12-3/TRBV12-4|TRBJ1-6
CAWGTGDSPLHF
TGTGCCTGGGGGACAGGGGATTCACCCCTCCACTTT
>NA|NA|TRBV7-9|TRBJ2-7
CASSSPGLGSYEQYF
TGTGCCAGCAGCTCACCCGGTCTCGGGTCCTACGAGCAGTACTTC
>NA|TRBD1|TRBV18|TRBJ2-4
CASSPPMGQGVVQYF
TGTGCCAGCTCACCACCGATGGGACAGGGGGTAGTTCAGTACTTC
>NA|NA|TRBV7-3|TRBJ2-7
CASSRQPGLGLSYEQYF
TGTGCCAGCAGCAGACAACCGGGGCTGGGGCTCTCCTACGAGCAGTACTTC
>many|NA|TRBV4-2|TRBJ2-5
CASSQGGDQETQYF
TGTGCCAGCAGCCAAGGGGGCGACCAAGAGACCCAGTACTTC
>NA|NA|TRBV24-1|TRBJ2-5
CATSDDNFGETQYF
TGTGCCACCAGTGATGACAACTTCGGGGAGACCCAGTACTTC
>few|TRBD1|TRBV7-9|TRBJ2-2
CASSAGPGQSTGELFF
TGTGCCAGCAGCGCCGGGCCGGGACAGTCCACCGGGGAGCTGTTTTTT
>NA|NA|TRBV29-1|TRBJ2-3
CSVRRGTFDTQYF
TGCAGCGTGCGGAGAGGGACTTTTGATACGCAGTATTTT
>few|NA|TRBV20-1|TRBJ2-1
CSARKPGPNNEQFF
TGCAGTGCTAGGAAACCGGGACCCAACAATGAGCAGTTCTTC
>few|TRBD2|TRBV4-3|TRBJ2-7
CASSQSGRDRYF
TGCGCCAGCAGCCAGAGCGGGAGGGACAGGTACTTC
>few|TRBD2|TRBV11-3|TRBJ2-2
CASSGLISGRPGELFF
TGTGCCAGCAGCGGGCTGATTAGCGGGAGACCCGGGGAGCTGTTTTTT
>NA|NA|TRBV21-1|TRBJ2-1
CASRGQGRNSRIRNEQFF
TGTGCCAGCAGGGGACAGGGACGAAATTCAAGGATACGGAATGAGCAGTTCTTC
>NA|TRBD1|TRBV5-6|TRBJ1-1
CASSPGDRGRNTEAFF
TGTGCCAGCAGCCCCGGGGACAGGGGTCGGAACACTGAAGCTTTCTTT
>few|NA|TRBV25-1|TRBJ2-1
CASSIQQGYNEQFF
TGTGCCAGCAGTATTCAACAGGGTTACAATGAGCAGTTCTTC
>few|TRBD1|TRBV5-1|TRBJ1-2
CASSVDRGHGGYTF
TGCGCCAGCAGCGTGGACAGGGGCCACGGCGGCTACACCTTC
>NA|NA|TRBV5-5|TRBJ1-2
CASSLVGTPGYGYTF
TGTGCCAGCAGCTTGGTTGGCACTCCGGGGTATGGCTACACCTTC
>NA|TRBD1|TRBV5-5|TRBJ1-1
CASSNSRQGPEAFF
TGTGCCAGCAGCAACTCTAGACAGGGACCTGAAGCTTTCTTT
>NA|NA|TRBV5-6|TRBJ2-1
CASSLIVGQGPYNEQFF
TGTGCCAGCAGCTTGATAGTCGGTCAGGGCCCCTACAATGAGCAGTTCTTC
>few|TRBD1|TRBV6-1|TRBJ2-1
CASSERDRDVDEQFF
TGTGCCAGCAGTGAAAGGGACAGGGACGTGGATGAGCAGTTCTTC
>few|TRBD1|TRBV11-2|TRBJ2-7
CASSLGTGGEISYEQYF
TGTGCCAGCAGCTTGGGAACAGGGGGTGAAATCTCCTACGAGCAGTACTTC
>few|NA|TRBV20-1|TRBJ2-7
CSAISLYEQYF
TGCAGTGCTATTAGTCTCTACGAGCAGTACTTC
>NA|TRBD1|TRBV5-1|TRBJ2-7
CASSAQPGTGVGQYF
TGCGCCAGCAGCGCACAACCCGGGACAGGGGTCGGGCAGTACTTC
>NA|TRBD2|TRBV3-1|TRBJ2-2
CASSQVRLAGSGELFF
TGTGCCAGCAGCCAAGTTAGACTAGCGGGGAGCGGGGAGCTGTTTTTT
>few|TRBD1|TRBV12-3/TRBV12-4|TRBJ1-5
CASRPTGDQPQHF
TGTGCCAGCAGACCGACAGGGGATCAGCCCCAGCATTTT
>NA|NA|TRBV27|TRBJ2-7
CASSNTGPIYEQYF
TGTGCCAGCAGTAACACGGGACCGATCTACGAGCAGTACTTC
>NA|NA|TRBV2|TRBJ1-5
CASSAGQGRDQPQHF
TGTGCCAGCAGTGCAGGGCAGGGCCGCGATCAGCCCCAGCATTTT
>NA|NA|TRBV28|TRBJ2-3
CASTPSSWGGQNTDTQYF
TGTGCCAGCACTCCAAGTTCCTGGGGCGGGCAGAACACAGATACGCAGTATTTT
>NA|NA|TRBV12-3/TRBV12-4|TRBJ1-1
CASSPNTGTTEAFF
TGTGCCAGCAGTCCGAACACCGGGACAACTGAAGCTTTCTTT
>NA|NA|TRBV27|TRBJ1-2
CASSLESGRTGGYTF
TGTGCCAGCAGTTTAGAATCGGGCCGGACGGGGGGCTACACCTTC
>few|NA|TRBV5-6|TRBJ2-7
CASSPNEQYF
TGTGCCAGCAGCCCGAACGAGCAGTACTTC
>few|NA|TRBV5-1|TRBJ2-2
CASSGRNTGELFF
TGCGCCAGCAGCGGTCGGAACACCGGGGAGCTGTTTTTT
>NA|NA|TRBV29-1|TRBJ2-7
CSVSQDFSYEQYF
TGCAGCGTTAGCCAAGACTTCTCCTACGAGCAGTACTTC
>NA|TRBD2|TRBV2|TRBJ2-1
CASIAGVQWNEQFF
TGTGCCAGCATAGCGGGAGTTCAATGGAATGAGCAGTTCTTC
>NA|NA|TRBV4-1|TRBJ1-6
CASSHRAPQGPDSPLHF
TGCGCCAGCAGCCATCGTGCCCCACAGGGACCCGATTCACCCCTCCACTTT
>NA|NA|TRBV6-1|TRBJ1-1
CASSEHPWESFF
TGTGCCAGCAGTGAACACCCTTGGGAATCTTTCTTT
>NA|NA|TRBV7-2|TRBJ2-3
CASSLGRNLYTDTQYF
TGTGCCAGCAGCTTAGGGCGGAACTTGTACACAGATACGCAGTATTTT
>NA|NA|TRBV5-1|TRBJ1-5
CASSLAPDQPQHF
TGCGCCAGCAGCTTGGCCCCGGATCAGCCCCAGCATTTT
>NA|TRBD1|TRBV27|TRBJ1-1
CASSPTRGRTPRAEAFF
TGTGCCAGCAGTCCTACCAGGGGGCGTACCCCAAGGGCTGAAGCTTTCTTT
>NA|NA|TRBV20-1|TRBJ2-4
CSLIRDVKNIQYF
TGCAGTTTGATCCGGGACGTAAAAAACATTCAGTACTTC
>NA|NA|TRBV5-6|TRBJ1-2
CASSLSRTVYGYTF
TGTGCCAGCAGCTTGAGCCGGACGGTCTATGGCTACACCTTC
>NA|TRBD1|TRBV24-1|TRBJ2-5
CATSEKDRRQSYF
TGTGCCACCAGTGAAAAGGACAGGCGCCAATCGTACTTC
>few|TRBD2|TRBV9|TRBJ2-1
CASSAGSGTSSYNEQFF
TGTGCCAGCAGCGCGGGGAGCGGGACTAGCTCCTACAATGAGCAGTTCTTC
>few|NA|TRBV20-1|TRBJ2-7
CSAREGGGDDSEQYF
TGCAGTGCTAGAGAAGGGGGCGGGGATGATTCCGAGCAGTACTTC
>few|TRBD2|TRBV24-1|TRBJ2-1
CATGVGGWNEQFF
TGTGCCACCGGAGTGGGAGGGTGGAATGAGCAGTTCTTC
>NA|NA|TRBV21-1|TRBJ2-1
CASSRTPGLAGGVPNEQFF
TGTGCCAGCAGCAGAACCCCAGGACTAGCGGGGGGTGTACCTAATGAGCAGTTCTTC
>few|NA|TRBV7-3|TRBJ2-5
CASSLGPGKEETQYF
TGTGCCAGCAGCCTCGGGCCAGGAAAAGAAGAGACCCAGTACTTC
>NA|TRBD2|TRBV7-9|TRBJ2-7
CASSLGSASGTYEQYF
TGTGCCAGCAGCTTAGGTTCGGCTAGCGGGACCTACGAGCAGTACTTC
>few|NA|TRBV4-3|TRBJ1-1
CASSQGGRARNTEAFF
TGCGCCAGCAGCCAAGGGGGGAGAGCTAGGAACACTGAAGCTTTCTTT